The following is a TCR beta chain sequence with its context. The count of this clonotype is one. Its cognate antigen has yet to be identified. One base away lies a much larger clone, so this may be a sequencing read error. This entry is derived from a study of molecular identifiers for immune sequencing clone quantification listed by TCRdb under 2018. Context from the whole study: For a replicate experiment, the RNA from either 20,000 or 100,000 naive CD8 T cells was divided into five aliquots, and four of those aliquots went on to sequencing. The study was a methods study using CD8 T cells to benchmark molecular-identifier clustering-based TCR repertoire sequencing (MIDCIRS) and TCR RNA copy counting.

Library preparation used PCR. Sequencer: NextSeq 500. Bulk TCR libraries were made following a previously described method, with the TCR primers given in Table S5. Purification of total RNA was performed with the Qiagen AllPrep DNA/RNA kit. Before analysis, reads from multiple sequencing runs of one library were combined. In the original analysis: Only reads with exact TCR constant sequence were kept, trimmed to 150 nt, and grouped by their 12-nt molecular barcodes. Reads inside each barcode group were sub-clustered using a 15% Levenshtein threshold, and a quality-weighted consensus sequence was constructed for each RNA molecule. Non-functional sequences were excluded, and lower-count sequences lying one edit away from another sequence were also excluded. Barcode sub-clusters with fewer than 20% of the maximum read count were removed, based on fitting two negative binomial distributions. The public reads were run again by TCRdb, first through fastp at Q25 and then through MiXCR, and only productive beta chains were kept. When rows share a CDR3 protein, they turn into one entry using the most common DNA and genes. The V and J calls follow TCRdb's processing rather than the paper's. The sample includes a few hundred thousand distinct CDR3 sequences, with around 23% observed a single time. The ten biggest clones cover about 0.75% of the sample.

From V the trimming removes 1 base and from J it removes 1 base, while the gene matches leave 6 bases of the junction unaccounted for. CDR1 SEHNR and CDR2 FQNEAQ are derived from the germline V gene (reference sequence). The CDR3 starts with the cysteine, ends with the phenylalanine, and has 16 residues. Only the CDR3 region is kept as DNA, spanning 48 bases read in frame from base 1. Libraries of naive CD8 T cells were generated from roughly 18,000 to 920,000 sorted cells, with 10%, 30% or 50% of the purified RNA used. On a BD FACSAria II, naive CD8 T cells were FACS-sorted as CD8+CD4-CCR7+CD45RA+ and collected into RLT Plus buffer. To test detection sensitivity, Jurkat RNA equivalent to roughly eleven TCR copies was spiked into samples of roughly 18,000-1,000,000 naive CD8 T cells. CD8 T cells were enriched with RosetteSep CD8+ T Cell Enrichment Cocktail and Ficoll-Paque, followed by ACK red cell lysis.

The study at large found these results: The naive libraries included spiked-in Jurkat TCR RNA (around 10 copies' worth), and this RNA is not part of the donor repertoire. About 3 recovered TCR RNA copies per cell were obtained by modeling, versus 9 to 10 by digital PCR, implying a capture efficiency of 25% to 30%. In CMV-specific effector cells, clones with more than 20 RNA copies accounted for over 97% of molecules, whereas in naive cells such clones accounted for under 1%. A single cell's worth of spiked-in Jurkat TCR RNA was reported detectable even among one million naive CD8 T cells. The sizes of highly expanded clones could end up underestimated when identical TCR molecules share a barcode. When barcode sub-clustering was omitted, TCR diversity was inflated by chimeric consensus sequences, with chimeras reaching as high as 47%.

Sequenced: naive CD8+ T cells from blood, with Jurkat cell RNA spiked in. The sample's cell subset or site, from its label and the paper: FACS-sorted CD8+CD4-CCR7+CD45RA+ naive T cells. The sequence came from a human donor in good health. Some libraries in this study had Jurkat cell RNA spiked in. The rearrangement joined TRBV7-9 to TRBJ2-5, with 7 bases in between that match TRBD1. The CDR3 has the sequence CASSLGLGTVQETQYF. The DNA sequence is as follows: TGTGCCAGCAGCTTAGGCCTAGGGACAGTCCAAGAGACCCAGTACTTC.